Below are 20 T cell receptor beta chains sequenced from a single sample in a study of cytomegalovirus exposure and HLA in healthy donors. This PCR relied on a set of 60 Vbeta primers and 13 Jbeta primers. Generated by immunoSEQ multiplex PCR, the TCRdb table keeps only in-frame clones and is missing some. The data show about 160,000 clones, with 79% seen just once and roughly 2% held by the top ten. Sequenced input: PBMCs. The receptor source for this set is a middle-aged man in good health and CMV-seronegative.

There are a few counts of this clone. CDR3 loop: CASSLSSETQYF. The DNA for the CDR3 is TGTGCCAGCAGCTTATCTTCAGAGACCCAGTACTTC. The chain joins TRBV11-1 to TRBJ2-5, with D hard to call. Trimming cost V 2 bases and J 4 bases, with 5 bases left between them. Germline CDR1 and CDR2: SGHAT and FQDESV (reference sequence). The length of the CDR3 is 12 residues. Supplemented by reference TRBV11-1 and TRBJ2-5, the full variable domain reads EAEVAQSPRYKITEKSQAVAFWCDPISGHATLYWYRQILGQGPELLVQFQDESVVDDSQLPKDRFSAERLKGVDSTLKIQPAELGDSAMYLCASSLSSETQYFGPGTRLLVL.

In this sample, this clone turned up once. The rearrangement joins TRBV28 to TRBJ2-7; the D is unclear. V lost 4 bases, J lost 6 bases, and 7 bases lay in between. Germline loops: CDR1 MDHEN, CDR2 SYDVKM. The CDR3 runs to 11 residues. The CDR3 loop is CASSSPSEQYF. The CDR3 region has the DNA TGTGCCAGCAGTTCCCCCTCCGAGCAGTACTTC.

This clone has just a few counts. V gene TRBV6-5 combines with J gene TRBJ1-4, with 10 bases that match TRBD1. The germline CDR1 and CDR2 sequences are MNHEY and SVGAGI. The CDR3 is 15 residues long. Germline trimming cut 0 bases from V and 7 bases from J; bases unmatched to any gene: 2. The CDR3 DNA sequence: TGTGCCAGCAGTTACTCTGGGACAGGGGTTGAAAAACTGTTTTTT. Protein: CASSYSGTGVEKLFF.

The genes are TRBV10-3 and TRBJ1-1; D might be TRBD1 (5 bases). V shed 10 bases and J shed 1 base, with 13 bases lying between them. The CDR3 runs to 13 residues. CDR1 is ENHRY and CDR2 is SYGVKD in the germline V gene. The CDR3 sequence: CATCPTANTEAFF. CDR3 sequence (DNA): TGTGCCACATGCCCGACAGCGAACACTGAAGCTTTCTTT.

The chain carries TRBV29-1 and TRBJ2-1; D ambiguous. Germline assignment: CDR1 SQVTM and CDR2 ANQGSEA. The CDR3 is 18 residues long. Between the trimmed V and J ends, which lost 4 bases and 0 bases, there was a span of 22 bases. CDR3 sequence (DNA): TGCAGCGTTGGACCGGATGGAAGTAGCAGCTTCTCCTACAATGAGCAGTTCTTC. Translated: CSVGPDGSSSFSYNEQFF.

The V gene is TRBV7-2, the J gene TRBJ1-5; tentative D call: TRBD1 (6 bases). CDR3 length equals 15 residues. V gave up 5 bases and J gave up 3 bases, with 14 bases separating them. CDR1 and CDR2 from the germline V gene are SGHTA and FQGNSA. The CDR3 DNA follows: TGTGCCAGCAGCCAACAGGGTTACCCCAATCAGCCCCAGCATTTT. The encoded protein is CASSQQGYPNQPQHF.

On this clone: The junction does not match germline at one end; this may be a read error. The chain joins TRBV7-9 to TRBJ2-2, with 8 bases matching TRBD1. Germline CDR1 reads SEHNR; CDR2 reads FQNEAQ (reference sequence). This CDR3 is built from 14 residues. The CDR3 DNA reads TGTTCCAGCAGTCCGGGACAGGCCTACGCGGAGCTGTTTTTT. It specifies CSSSPGQAYAELFF.

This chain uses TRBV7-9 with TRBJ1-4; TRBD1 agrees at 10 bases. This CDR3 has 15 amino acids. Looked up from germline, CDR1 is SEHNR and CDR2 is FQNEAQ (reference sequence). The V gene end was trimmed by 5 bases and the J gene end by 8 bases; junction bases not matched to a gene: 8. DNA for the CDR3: TGTGCCAGCAGCAACGGACAGGGGGTAGGGGAAAAACTGTTTTTT. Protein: CASSNGQGVGEKLFF.

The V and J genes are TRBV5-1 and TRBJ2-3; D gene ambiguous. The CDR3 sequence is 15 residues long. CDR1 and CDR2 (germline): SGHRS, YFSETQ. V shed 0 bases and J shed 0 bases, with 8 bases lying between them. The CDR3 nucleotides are TGCGCCAGCAGCTTGGGGAGCGTAAGCACAGATACGCAGTATTTT. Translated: CASSLGSVSTDTQYF.

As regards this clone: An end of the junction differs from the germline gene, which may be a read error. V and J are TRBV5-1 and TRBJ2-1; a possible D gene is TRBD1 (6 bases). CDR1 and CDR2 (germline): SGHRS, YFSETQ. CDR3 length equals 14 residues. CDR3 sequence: CASGLGHPWNEQFF. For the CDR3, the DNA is TGCGCCAGCGGCTTGGGACACCCCTGGAATGAGCAGTTCTTC. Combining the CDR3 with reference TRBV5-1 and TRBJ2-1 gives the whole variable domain KAGVTQTPRYLIKTRGQQVTLSCSPISGHRSVSWYQQTPGQGLQFLFEYFSETQRNKGNFPGRFSGRQFSNSRSEMNVSTLELGDSALYLCASGLGHPWNEQFFGPGTRLTVL.

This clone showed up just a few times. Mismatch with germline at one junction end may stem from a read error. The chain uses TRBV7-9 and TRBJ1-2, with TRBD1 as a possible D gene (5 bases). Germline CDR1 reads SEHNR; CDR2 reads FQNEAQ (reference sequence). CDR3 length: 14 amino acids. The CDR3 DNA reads TGTGCCAGCAGCTTCAGGGCCCTTAACGATGGCTACACCTTC. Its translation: CASSFRALNDGYTF.

CDR3 DNA sequence: TGCGCCAGCAGCCAAGATAAGCGGGGGCGCACAGATACGCAGTATTTT. Protein: CASSQDKRGRTDTQYF. This chain links TRBV4-3 with TRBJ2-3, with TRBD2 matching over 8 bases. The CDR3 has 16 residues. The germline gives CDR1 LGHNA, CDR2 YSLEER. V shed 0 bases and J 1 base; nucleotides not matched to a gene: 3.

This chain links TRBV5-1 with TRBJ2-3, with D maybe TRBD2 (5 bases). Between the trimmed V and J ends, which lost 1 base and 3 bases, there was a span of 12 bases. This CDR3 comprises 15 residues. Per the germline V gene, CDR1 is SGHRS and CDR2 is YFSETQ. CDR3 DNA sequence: TGCGCCAGCAGCTTGTTGGGCGGGTCTACAGATACGCAGTATTTT. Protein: CASSLLGGSTDTQYF.

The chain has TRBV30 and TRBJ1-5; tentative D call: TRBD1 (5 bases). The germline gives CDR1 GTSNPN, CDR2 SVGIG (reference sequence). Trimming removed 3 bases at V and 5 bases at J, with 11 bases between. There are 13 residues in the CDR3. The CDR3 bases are TGTGCCTGGAGCGGGGGGGATTATCAGCCCCAGCATTTT. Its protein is CAWSGGDYQPQHF.

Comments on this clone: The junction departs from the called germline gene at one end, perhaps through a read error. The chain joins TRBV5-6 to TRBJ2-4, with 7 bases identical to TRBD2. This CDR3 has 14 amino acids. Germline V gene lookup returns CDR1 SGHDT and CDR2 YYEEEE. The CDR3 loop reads CASSLAGPKNSQYF. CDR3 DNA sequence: TGTGCCAGCAGCTTAGCGGGGCCAAAAAACAGTCAGTACTTC.

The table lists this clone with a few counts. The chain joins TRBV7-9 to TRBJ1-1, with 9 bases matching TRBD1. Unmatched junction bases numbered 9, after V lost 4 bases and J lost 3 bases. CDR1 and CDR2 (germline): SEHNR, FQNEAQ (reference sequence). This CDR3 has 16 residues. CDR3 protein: CASSSRQGGLYTEAFF. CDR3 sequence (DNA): TGTGCCAGCAGCTCACGACAGGGGGGATTATACACTGAAGCTTTCTTT.

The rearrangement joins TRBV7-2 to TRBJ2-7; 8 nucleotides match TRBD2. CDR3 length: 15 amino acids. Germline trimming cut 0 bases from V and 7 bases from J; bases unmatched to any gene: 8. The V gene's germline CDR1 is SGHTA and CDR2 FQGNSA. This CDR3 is CASSLAGRGTREQYF. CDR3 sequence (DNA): TGTGCCAGCAGCTTAGCCGGGAGGGGTACGCGGGAGCAGTACTTC.

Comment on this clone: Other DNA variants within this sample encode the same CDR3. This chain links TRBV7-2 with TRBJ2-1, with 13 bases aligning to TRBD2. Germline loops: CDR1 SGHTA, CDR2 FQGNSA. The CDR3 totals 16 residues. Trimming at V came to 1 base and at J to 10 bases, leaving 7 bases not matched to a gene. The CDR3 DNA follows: TGTGCCAGCAGCTTAGAAGGACTAGCGGGAGCCCGAGAGCAGTTCTTC. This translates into CASSLEGLAGAREQFF.

CDR3 residues: CASSETGAYEQYF. CDR3 nucleotides: TGTGCCAGCTCGGAGACAGGGGCCTACGAGCAGTACTTC. The chain has TRBV10-3 and TRBJ2-7, with 8 bases matching TRBD1. CDR1 is ENHRY and CDR2 is SYGVKD in the germline V gene. This CDR3 has 13 amino acids. Unmatched junction bases numbered 7, after V lost 10 bases and J lost 2 bases.

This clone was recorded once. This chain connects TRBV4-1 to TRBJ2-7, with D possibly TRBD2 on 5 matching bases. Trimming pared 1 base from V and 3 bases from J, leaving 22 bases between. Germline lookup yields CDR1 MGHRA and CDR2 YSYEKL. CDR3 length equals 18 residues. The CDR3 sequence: CASSQGLLSRSGDYEQYF. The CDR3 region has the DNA TGCGCCAGCAGCCAAGGTCTCCTTTCCAGGAGCGGAGACTACGAGCAGTACTTC.